This T cell receptor beta chain emerged from a study of response to subunit inactivated influenza vaccine. Study outcomes and limitations: Authors suggested few new T cells are recruited by each seasonal influenza vaccination.

Notes on this clonotype: Its specificity is unknown.

The CDR3 loop spans 15 amino acids. CDR1 and CDR2 from the germline V gene are MGHRA and YSYEKL. V was trimmed by 0 bases and J by 4 bases, leaving 13 bases between them. Each CDR3 protein is one row after TCRdb ran MiXCR on the RT-PCR reads. The profile shows about 500,000 distinct CDR3 sequences, 15% to 20% of them singletons. The clonotype comes from a man in his fifties or sixties who received an inactivated influenza vaccine. Sequencing used CD4+ T cells sorted from PBMCs, obtained 23 months after vaccination. The rearrangement joins TRBV4-1 to TRBJ2-7; D is undetermined. CDR3 nucleotide sequence: TGCGCCAGCAGCCAAGAAAGGGTATCTATGTACGAGCAGTACTTC. Translated, it gives CASSQERVSMYEQYF.